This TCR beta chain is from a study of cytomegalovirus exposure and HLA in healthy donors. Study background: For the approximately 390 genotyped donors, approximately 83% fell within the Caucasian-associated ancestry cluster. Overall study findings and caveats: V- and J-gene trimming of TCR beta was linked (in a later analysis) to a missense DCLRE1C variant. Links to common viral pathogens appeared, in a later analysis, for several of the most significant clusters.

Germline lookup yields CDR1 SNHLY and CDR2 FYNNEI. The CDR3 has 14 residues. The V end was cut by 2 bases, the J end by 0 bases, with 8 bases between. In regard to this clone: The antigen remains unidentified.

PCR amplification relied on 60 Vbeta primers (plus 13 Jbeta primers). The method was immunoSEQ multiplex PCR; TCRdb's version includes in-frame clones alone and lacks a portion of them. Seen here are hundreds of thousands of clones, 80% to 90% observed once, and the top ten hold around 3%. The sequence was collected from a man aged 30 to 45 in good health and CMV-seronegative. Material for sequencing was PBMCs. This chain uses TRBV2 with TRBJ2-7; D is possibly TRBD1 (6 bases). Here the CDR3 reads CASSEQGTSYEQYF. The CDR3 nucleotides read TGTGCCAGCAGTGAACAGGGGACCTCCTACGAGCAGTACTTC.